This TCR beta chain is drawn from a study of cytomegalovirus exposure and HLA in healthy donors (dated by TCRdb to the late 2010s). For the study in its entirety: In an earlier analysis of 587 of the donors, around 290 Gb of sequence data and some 120 million unique TCR beta sequences from about 179 million T cells were reported. The aim of the study was to test whether cataloging public T cell receptors could identify signatures of past pathogen exposure. To predict cytomegalovirus infection status, the study brought together high-throughput TCR immunosequencing, statistical association of individual TCRs with disease status, and machine learning. All discovery cohort repertoires had been generated on a single sequencing platform. A later analysis re-analyzed previously published TCR beta repertoires from hundreds of donors and added high-resolution HLA genotyping to study TCR occurrence patterns. The genetic ancestry cluster associated with self-reported Caucasian donors included 81% of the 350 to 500 genotyped donors. Rather than using new phenotypic data, the later analysis identified candidate immune exposures from TCR beta sequences and from how often those sequences occurred across donors. Class I and class II HLA loci were covered by the typing at four-digit resolution. An earlier analysis of approximately 640 of the donors applied high-throughput TCR beta sequencing to assess whether each TCR beta V gene segment acted as functional or pseudogenic. A later genetic analysis took genome-wide SNP genotypes for about 55% of the roughly 700 donors and used that subset as a discovery cohort. An early release that covered more than 550 HLA-typed donors contained around 300 gigabases of sequencing data and roughly 84 million unique TCR sequences. A separate validation cohort of about 110 different subjects was used in addition to the approximately 640-subject first cohort. The study used immunosequencing to profile the T cell repertoires of 666 subjects and linked those repertoires to cytomegalovirus serostatus. Typing coverage differed by locus: A, B, C, DRB1 and DQB1 were typed in about 620-640 donors, DQA1 in about 550, DPA1 in approximately 610, and DPB1 in approximately 450. Donor age, sex, ethnicity and CMV serostatus were collected together with the repertoire data. Among 350 to 400 genotyped donors of the cohort, an average of roughly 240,000 unique TCR beta nucleotide sequences were sequenced per donor, 15% to 20% of them non-productive. Because of strong linkage in the cohort, four or five DR-DQ haplotypes were treated as single units for association and clustering.

As concerns this clone: Its antigen remains undetermined. No quality values exist for individual bases; no much larger clone is one base distant.

Libraries were prepared through the immunoSEQ multiplex PCR assay. A mixture of 60 forward primers for TCR Vbeta segments and 13 reverse primers for TCR Jbeta segments was used in the multiplex PCR. The CDR3 region of rearranged TCR beta genes was amplified from genomic DNA with a multiplex PCR assay. The Illumina HiSeq System was used to sequence the amplified TCR beta libraries as 87-base-pair reads. The paper's processing steps were these. A later analysis counted some 80 million unique TCR beta chains across the 670 or so repertoires, and around 9.9 million of these chains were shared by at least two donors. A nearest-neighbor algorithm error-corrected the raw reads and collapsed the reads into unique sequences, merging closely related sequences to remove PCR and sequencing errors. V, D and J gene segments were assigned by aligning CDR3 sequences to IMGT reference sequences. For a sequence to be retained, a match of at least six nucleotides was required to both a V gene segment and a J gene segment. Rearrangements were called productive when the CDR3 lacked stop codons and stayed in frame with V and J; all others were non-productive. Following IMGT convention, CDR3 was defined as the stretch from the second conserved V-encoded cysteine up to the conserved J-encoded phenylalanine. The earlier analysis of some 580 of the donors excluded any sequence lacking an unambiguous match to a single V gene segment. In an earlier analysis of approximately 590 of the donors, V segments were called functional above 56.7% productive rearrangements and were called segregating when the between-donor standard deviation exceeded 5%. A statistical classification framework was built to diagnose cytomegalovirus status from the catalog of TCR beta chain sequences. In a later analysis, TCR nucleotide sequences were compared against IMGT/GENE-DB human TR gene sequences so that V and J genes could be assigned. In a later analysis, CDR3 sequences and most-parsimonious VDJ recombination scenarios were assigned using the TCRdist pipeline. A later analysis defined each TCR beta chain by its CDR3 amino acid sequence plus V-gene family, and excluded reads lacking a unique V-gene family. A later analysis removed 550 to 650 highly shared, low-generation-probability nucleotide sequences to deal with suspected cross-contamination and a sequencing artifact. For each public chain, a later analysis derived a clonal expansion index from normalized ranks of inferred template counts within each repertoire. Generation probabilities in a later analysis came from a VDJ recombination model fitted to out-of-frame rearrangements, and those results were checked against IGoR. In a later analysis, TCR-TCR, TCR-HLA and TCR-CMV co-occurrence was scored with hypergeometric tests, and a repertoire-size bias correction was applied to TCR pairs. To estimate false discovery rates, a later analysis permuted the HLA or CMV assignments 20 times. A later analysis grouped co-occurring TCRs with DBSCAN, adding TCRdist sequence similarity when clustering within HLA-allele-positive subsets. Repertoires with fewer than 30,000 or more than 120,000 public chains, plus five repertoires with anomalous nucleotide sharing, were excluded from co-occurrence clustering. TCRdb obtained this table from immuneACCESS and retained in-frame rearrangements with V and J assigned. These tables miss some clones; where compared with another copy, unresolved V genes account for less than half of the shortfall, and the remainder is unexplained. V, J and clone size were drawn from that table, and D and trimming were deduced from the DNA. The sample has under 200,000 clones on record, 75% to 80% of them singletons. The ten largest clones represent 3% to 3.5% of the sample.

From a lookup of the germline V gene, CDR1 and CDR2 are SGHDT and YYEEEE. The cysteine opens and the phenylalanine closes a CDR3 of 17 amino acids. Of the read, only the CDR3 DNA is kept; its 51 bases are in frame from base 1. In total, more than 500 healthy bone marrow donors made up the cohort. At the time of sampling, every cohort member was nominally healthy, though immune exposures that went unrecorded were likely present. The donor was CMV seronegative and belonged to the group of 352 seronegative cohort members. Every donor gave a peripheral blood sample, and the peripheral blood mononuclear cells from that sample were used for TCR beta sequencing. Genomic DNA extraction from the blood cell samples was performed with the Qiagen DNeasy Blood Extraction Kit. Broad study findings and their caveats: Correlated functional status among segregating V segments might reflect linkage disequilibrium, but an unknown experimental factor could not be ruled out. A group of highly shared sequence variants was considered likely to be a technical artifact of the sequencing pipeline. An earlier analysis of around 540 of the donors showed that most TCR beta V segments appeared in productive rearrangements either about 87% or about 30% of the time, which broadly matched IMGT annotations. A later genetic analysis reported fewer N-insertions in productive TCRs among donors in an Asian-associated ancestry cluster than the roughly 700-donor mean. An association between a missense DCLRE1C variant and V-gene and J-gene trimming of TCR beta chains was found in a later genetic analysis and replicated in an independent cohort. Assigning TCR associations to individual alleles was difficult when HLA alleles, especially DR and DQ, strongly co-occurred. In a later analysis, HLA-associated TCR beta chains showed more clonal expansion and lower generation probabilities than non-associated chains that were equally common. In a later analysis, TCR association rates were found to vary across HLA loci, with the most associated TCRs seen for DRB1 alleles and the fewest for HLA-C alleles. According to the authors, the approach could potentially be generalized to other disease states and immunological phenotypes. In vitro tests confirmed that a few of the cytomegalovirus-associated TCR beta chains recognize cytomegalovirus antigens. According to a later analysis, parvovirus B19, influenza, CMV and Epstein-Barr virus appeared linked to several top co-occurrence clusters. Most CMV-associated TCR beta chains appeared to be HLA-restricted in a later analysis, and the HLA associations seemed to be driven largely by CMV exposure. Because HLA typing was missing for some donors at each locus, association tests included only the typed subset. Some IMGT-functional V segments, including TRBV6-2 and TRBV6-3, could not be distinguished by the 87-base-pair reads and were therefore excluded. Sequencing depth was assumed to be roughly uniform across donors in the presence/absence analyses, though that assumption may not hold. For the cohort, immune exposure information was limited to CMV serostatus. In the study, around 150 TCR beta chains were listed as associated with cytomegalovirus. Roughly 15 rarely observed V segments, including chromosome 9 orphons, were excluded from the earlier analysis of several hundred of the donors because counts were too low. Cytomegalovirus status was reported to be diagnosed by the classifier with high specificity and sensitivity in both the original and validation cohorts. At a false discovery rate of 0.05, a later analysis linked around 15,000 TCR beta sequences to specific HLA alleles. A further reported finding was that TCR beta sequences accurately predicted the HLA-A and HLA-B alleles for most subjects in the first cohort. The cohort was sequenced for TCR beta chains only, and without alpha or paired-chain data the features that could be detected were limited. While some public TCRs were present in many individuals, most TCR sequences turned up only very rarely across donors.

Sequencing was carried out using PBMCs. The chain is made from TRBV5-6 and TRBJ2-5, with the D gene too uncertain to name. TRBJ2-7 explains the end of the DNA better; the J call may be wrong. The source of this sequence is a middle-aged woman in good health and CMV-seronegative. CDR3 protein: CASSMGSFRVLPYEQYF. Read as DNA, the sequence is TGTGCCAGCAGCATGGGGTCTTTCCGGGTCCTCCCCTACGAGCAGTACTTC.